A selection of T cell receptor beta chains follows, all from one sample in a study of shared clonotypes between healthy human individuals. Libraries were prepared by immunoSEQ multiplex PCR; TCRdb keeps only in-frame clonotypes and omits some of them. There are approximately 2.4 million clones in the sample; around 95% occur only once, and 0.1% to 0.15% lies in the top ten. Sample: naive CD4+ T cells sorted from blood. These receptors all come from a man between 18 and 29 years old in good health. CDR3s include the opening cysteine and the closing phenylalanine or tryptophan. A D gene is named only where the DNA matches it firmly. The size field is filled for only some rows; it gives once, few, many or a size class.

V gene	clone size	J gene	D gene	CDR3 protein	CDR3 DNA
TRBV9	NA	TRBJ2-1	TRBD1	CASSTGQGPGNEQFF	TGTGCCAGCAGCACTGGACAGGGTCCTGGCAATGAGCAGTTCTTC
TRBV7-2	NA	TRBJ2-1	TRBD2	CASSLAPGLAGVFNEQFF	TGTGCCAGCAGCTTGGCCCCGGGACTAGCGGGAGTGTTCAATGAGCAGTTCTTC
TRBV5-1	NA	TRBJ2-7	TRBD1	CASSSGTGQRQYF	TGCGCCAGCAGCTCTGGGACAGGACAAAGACAGTACTTC
TRBV5-1	NA	TRBJ1-1	TRBD1	CASSLGDRANTEAFF	TGCGCCAGCAGCTTGGGGGACAGAGCGAACACTGAAGCTTTCTTT
TRBV10-2	NA	TRBJ2-5	NA	CAVRSQGFQETQYF	TGCGCCGTTAGGTCGCAGGGATTCCAAGAGACCCAGTACTTC
TRBV19	NA	TRBJ1-1	TRBD1	CASRRLTGVTEAFF	TGTGCCAGTAGGAGACTGACAGGGGTCACTGAAGCTTTCTTT
TRBV6-5	NA	TRBJ2-5	NA	CASNSGGLGQETQYF	TGTGCCAGCAACTCCGGCGGCCTAGGTCAAGAGACCCAGTACTTC
TRBV2	once	TRBJ2-5	NA	CASSETGIQYF	TGTGCCAGCAGTGAAACGGGTATCCAGTACTTC
TRBV5-8	once	TRBJ1-2	NA	CASSPRKNGYTF	TGTGCCAGCAGCCCCAGGAAGAATGGCTACACCTTC
TRBV30	NA	TRBJ1-6	NA	CAWRPPGPSSYSPLHF	TGTGCCTGGAGACCACCGGGACCCAGCAGCTATTCACCCCTCCACTTT
TRBV18	NA	TRBJ1-4	NA	CASSPSHEKLFF	TGTGCCAGCTCACCTAGCCATGAAAAACTGTTTTTT
TRBV18	once	TRBJ2-7	NA	CASSPRGLSEQYF	TGTGCCAGCTCACCCAGGGGTCTCTCCGAGCAGTACTTC
TRBV7-8	NA	TRBJ1-2	NA	CASSSYRDWIYGYTF	TGTGCCAGCAGCTCTTACCGGGACTGGATCTATGGCTACACCTTC
TRBV28	NA	TRBJ2-7	TRBD2	CASFTTSGGPYEQYF	TGTGCCAGCTTCACAACTAGCGGGGGGCCCTACGAGCAGTACTTC
TRBV28	once	TRBJ1-4	NA	CASSPKPEKLFF	TGTGCCAGCAGTCCTAAACCGGAAAAACTGTTTTTT
TRBV29-1	NA	TRBJ2-1	NA	CSVVVDRGKFF	TGCAGCGTTGTGGTGGACCGAGGGAAGTTCTTC
TRBV25-1	NA	TRBJ2-5	NA	CASSDPTRVETQYF	TGTGCCAGCAGTGATCCGACAAGAGTCGAGACCCAGTACTTC
TRBV6-5	NA	TRBJ1-5	NA	CASSLTGSINQPQHF	TGTGCCAGCAGCTTGACAGGCTCAATCAATCAGCCCCAGCATTTT
TRBV5-1	NA	TRBJ2-7	TRBD2	CASSQGLAGGGEQYF	TGCGCCAGCAGCCAGGGACTAGCGGGAGGGGGAGAGCAGTACTTC
TRBV18	NA	TRBJ1-1	NA	CASSPVSLNTEAFF	TGTGCCAGCTCACCTGTCTCCCTGAACACTGAAGCTTTCTTT
TRBV6-5	NA	TRBJ1-1	NA	CASKEGQKNTEAFF	TGTGCCAGCAAGGAAGGTCAGAAGAACACTGAAGCTTTCTTT
TRBV30	NA	TRBJ2-4	NA	CAWSDKNIQYF	TGTGCCTGGAGTGACAAAAACATTCAGTACTTC
TRBV5-1	NA	TRBJ2-6	TRBD1	CASSLDPGQGTSGANVLTF	TGCGCCAGCAGCTTGGATCCGGGACAGGGGACCTCTGGGGCCAACGTCCTGACTTTC
TRBV6-1	NA	TRBJ1-1	NA	CASRLGERGTEAFF	TGTGCCAGCCGACTAGGGGAGAGGGGCACTGAAGCTTTCTTT
TRBV2	NA	TRBJ2-2	NA	CASSERATFTGELFF	TGTGCCAGCAGTGAACGGGCCACTTTCACCGGGGAGCTGTTTTTT
TRBV5-1	NA	TRBJ1-4	NA	CASSSTPTAIATNEKLFF	TGCGCCAGCAGCTCAACCCCTACAGCGATAGCAACTAATGAAAAACTGTTTTTT
TRBV7-2	NA	TRBJ2-7	NA	CASRSGGHEQYF	TGTGCCAGCAGGAGCGGAGGGCACGAGCAGTACTTC
TRBV2	NA	TRBJ2-2	NA	CASSLTGTAGELFF	TGTGCCAGCTCCCTCACAGGGACGGCCGGGGAGCTGTTTTTT
TRBV6-5	NA	TRBJ1-5	NA	CASSQVSPNQPQHF	TGTGCCAGCAGTCAGGTTTCCCCGAATCAGCCCCAGCATTTT
TRBV2	NA	TRBJ1-5	NA	CASSALGMGNQPQHF	TGTGCCAGCAGTGCACTGGGGATGGGCAATCAGCCCCAGCATTTT
TRBV6-5	NA	TRBJ2-7	TRBD2	CASSYELAGAYEQYF	TGTGCCAGCAGTTACGAACTAGCGGGGGCCTACGAGCAGTACTTC
TRBV5-4	NA	TRBJ2-7	TRBD2	CASSVRLAGLDEQYF	TGTGCCAGCAGCGTACGACTAGCGGGCCTGGACGAGCAGTACTTC
TRBV25-1	NA	TRBJ2-7	NA	CASSSLAEQYF	TGTGCCAGCAGTTCCTTAGCCGAGCAGTACTTC
TRBV6-6	NA	TRBJ2-5	TRBD2	CASSYSTSGAQETQYF	TGTGCCAGCAGTTACTCGACTAGCGGGGCTCAAGAGACCCAGTACTTC
TRBV18	NA	TRBJ1-2	NA	CASSPSEFFGYTF	TGTGCCAGCTCACCAAGCGAGTTCTTTGGCTACACCTTC
TRBV19	NA	TRBJ1-1	TRBD1	CASSQTLDRTDTEAFF	TGTGCCAGTAGTCAAACCCTGGACAGGACGGACACTGAAGCTTTCTTT
TRBV7-9	NA	TRBJ2-7	NA	CASSTGLSGSDEQYF	TGTGCCAGCAGCACCGGACTCTCGGGCTCGGACGAGCAGTACTTC
TRBV2	once	TRBJ1-2	NA	CASRSERGEFHGYTF	TGTGCCAGCAGATCCGAACGGGGGGAGTTCCATGGCTACACCTTC
TRBV30	NA	TRBJ2-6	NA	CAWSVSVLFSGANVLTF	TGTGCCTGGAGTGTATCGGTCCTTTTCTCTGGGGCCAACGTCCTGACTTTC
TRBV5-1	NA	TRBJ1-2	NA	CASSLGLTLDYGYTF	TGCGCCAGCAGTCTAGGGTTAACGCTTGACTATGGCTACACCTTC
TRBV30	NA	TRBJ2-7	NA	CAWSRVPSFRYEQYF	TGTGCCTGGAGTAGAGTTCCGAGTTTTCGCTACGAGCAGTACTTC
TRBV25-1	NA	TRBJ1-5	NA	CASSESPRRRNQPQHF	TGTGCCAGCAGTGAATCCCCCCGACGTCGAAATCAGCCCCAGCATTTT
TRBV5-1	NA	TRBJ1-1	NA	CASSNRDTNTEAFF	TGCGCCAGCAGCAACCGGGACACGAACACTGAAGCTTTCTTT
TRBV6-1	NA	TRBJ1-2	TRBD1	CASSQQGAAGGYTF	TGTGCCAGCAGTCAACAGGGGGCCGCGGGTGGCTACACCTTC
TRBV6-1	NA	TRBJ2-3	NA	CASTERGDSTDTQYF	TGTGCCAGCACCGAGCGCGGGGACAGCACAGATACGCAGTATTTT
TRBV6-5	once	TRBJ2-7	TRBD2	CASSYSGTSVSYEQYF	TGTGCCAGCAGTTACTCTGGGACTAGCGTCTCCTACGAGCAGTACTTC
TRBV7-9	once	TRBJ1-1	NA	CASSLGSNTEAFF	TGTGCCAGCAGCTTAGGGTCGAACACTGAAGCTTTCTTT
TRBV5-5	NA	TRBJ1-2	TRBD1	CASSPGQGYYGYTF	TGTGCCAGCAGCCCGGGACAGGGCTACTATGGCTACACCTTC
TRBV2	NA	TRBJ2-2	NA	CASILGSNTGELFF	TGTGCCAGCATTCTCGGCAGCAACACCGGGGAGCTGTTTTTT
TRBV28	once	TRBJ2-7	NA	CASNPDQTYEQYF	TGTGCCAGCAATCCCGACCAAACCTACGAGCAGTACTTC
TRBV10-3	NA	TRBJ2-3	NA	CAISRSGSTDTQYF	TGTGCCATTTCACGTTCGGGTAGCACAGATACGCAGTATTTT
TRBV11-2	NA	TRBJ2-1	NA	CASSTGTKNNEQFF	TGTGCCAGCAGCACCGGGACAAAAAACAATGAGCAGTTCTTC
TRBV7-6	NA	TRBJ2-3	NA	CASSPLGGERTDTQYF	TGTGCCAGCAGCCCTCTCGGCGGGGAACGCACAGATACGCAGTATTTT
TRBV11-2	NA	TRBJ1-2	NA	CASSSALGSYGYTF	TGTGCCAGCTCCTCCGCGTTAGGGTCGTATGGCTACACCTTC
TRBV15	NA	TRBJ2-3	TRBD2	CATSMARLGAGSSTDTQYF	TGTGCCACCAGCATGGCCCGCCTTGGAGCGGGAAGCAGCACAGATACGCAGTATTTT